This record looks at one TCR beta chain sequence and its context. What this receptor recognizes is not known. Nothing much larger sits one base from this clone, and base qualities are not available. The data were produced on an Illumina NovaSeq 6000. TCRalpha and TCRbeta cDNA libraries were constructed by 5'RACE with constant-segment primers, with sample barcodes and unique molecular identifiers being introduced. Trizol reagent was used to extract RNA from every sample. Amplification of the libraries took two PCR steps, and the second step added a second sample barcode plus Illumina TruSeq adapters. Libraries were sequenced on an Illumina NovaSeq with 2 x 150 bp paired-end reads. In the original analysis: Demultiplexing of reads and collapsing into UMI-guided consensus sequences were performed with migec v1.2.7. Using mixcr v2.1.11, UMI consensuses were aligned to TRA and TRB V and J templates and then assembled into clonotypes. A clonotype was counted as expanded or contracted only if both edgeR and NoisET called the change significant, with noise models trained on biological replicates. For edgeR calls, a false discovery rate-adjusted p below 0.01 and a log2 fold-change threshold of 1 were applied. As an exploratory analysis of dynamics, max-normalized trajectories of the 1000 most abundant clonotypes were examined by PCA with hierarchical clustering. Each responding clone was given a CD4 or CD8 phenotype based on the CD4+ and CD8+ repertoires, which had been sequenced separately. The public sequencing data were trimmed at Q25 with fastp and processed into clonotypes with MiXCR by TCRdb, which kept only in-frame beta chains. All rows with the same CDR3 protein become a single entry with the most common DNA and genes. These V and J calls rely on TCRdb rather than the paper's analysis. This sample gives just under 550,000 distinct CDR3 sequences in total; 20% of them show up just once. Approximately 12% of the sample lies in the top ten.

These data originate in a study of T-cell memory formation after mild COVID-19 (dated by TCRdb to the early 2020s). With regard to the full study: Most TCR sequence clusters were specific to one of the two donors. T-cell clones expanding and contracting after mild COVID-19 in a couple of donors were tracked by longitudinal TCRalpha and TCRbeta repertoire sequencing. Two young, previously healthy adult volunteers, one female and one male, were included in the cohort.

PBMCs were isolated by Ficoll-Paque density gradient centrifugation. Results the study describes overall, beyond this receptor: Contracting CD4+ clones turned up mainly in the CM and EM memory subsets, whereas EMRA was where CD8+ clones were enriched. Clones that contracted from day 15 to 85 showed balanced CD4/CD8 phenotypes, whereas a second wave of clones that expanded from day 15 to 37 leaned towards CD4+. The study included only two mild cases, and larger cohorts that include severe cases with pre-infection samples were judged to be necessary. Some responding clones were detected in pre-infection memory, suggesting pre-existing cross-reactive memory T cells joined the SARS-CoV-2 response. The second-wave clones that peaked on day 37 were not confirmed to be SARS-CoV-2 specific.

Sequenced input: PBMCs or a T cell subset sorted from them (not recorded which). The source of this sequence is an adult woman who had mild COVID-19 (a few samples of this study predate the infection). The sample titles of this study are shuffled in the database, so cell type and time point are left out; the donor was told from shared clones.

The CDR3: CASSLLRTTDTQYF. The nucleotides read TGTGCCAGCAGCTTATTACGGACCACAGATACGCAGTATTTT. The chain is made from TRBV11-3 and TRBJ2-3; the D gene is unclear. CDR1 SGHNT and CDR2 YENEEA were looked up in the germline V gene. V loses 2 bases, J loses 2 bases, and the germline ends lie 8 bases apart. The CDR3 numbers 14 residues from cysteine through phenylalanine. The kept DNA is CDR3 alone, 42 bases in frame from the first base.